This TCR beta chain was sequenced for a study of cytomegalovirus exposure and HLA in healthy donors. Donors likely had unrecorded immune exposures despite being nominally healthy when sampled. Comment on this clone: Its antigen is unknown.

In the PCR, 60 Vbeta and 13 Jbeta primers were used. The method was immunoSEQ multiplex PCR; TCRdb's version includes in-frame clones alone and lacks a portion of them. The data hold 100,000 to 150,000 clones, with roughly 10% observed a single time. The germline gives CDR1 MDHEN, CDR2 SYDVKM. The V end was cut by 2 bases, the J end by 0 bases, with 11 bases between. This CDR3 contains 16 residues. Study-wide results and caveats: There were several of the most significant clusters that appeared linked to common viral pathogens in a later analysis. A further, later analysis showed that HLA-associated TCR beta chains (compared with equally common others) were more clonally expanded. The study recorded more than 150 TCR beta chains that were cytomegalovirus-associated.

The chain is built from TRBV28 and TRBJ1-5; the D gene is possibly TRBD1 (5 bases). The source material was PBMCs. The clonotype was recovered from a woman between 18 and 30 years old in good health and CMV-seropositive. The CDR3 region is CASSLGGGYSNQPQHF. In nucleotides, the CDR3 is TGTGCCAGCAGTTTAGGCGGGGGGTATAGCAATCAGCCCCAGCATTTT.